This TCR beta chain was sequenced in a study of OX40 agonist ivuxolimab in advanced cancers. The overall study: Treatment received earlier with anti-PD-1, anti-PD-L1 or anti-CTLA-4 agents was allowed, and around 40% had some.

Comments on this clone: The antigen is unknown.

Profiled with immunoSEQ multiplex PCR; TCRdb holds only in-frame clones, not every one. The sample carries tens of thousands of clones, about 91% recorded once. The sampling schedule covered blood at baseline, cycle 4 day 1, and cycle 7 day 1. Germline assignment: CDR1 MNHNS and CDR2 SASEGT. Trimming removed 8 bases from V and 6 bases from J; junction bases left unmatched: 3. The CDR3 runs 11 residues. Study-level results: More expanded clones were seen, on average, in CD8+ T cells than in CD4+.

The rearrangement joins TRBV6-1 to TRBJ2-7; TRBD1 matches 8 bases. Specimen: CD4+ or CD8+ T cells sorted from blood, collected in a trial of the OX40 agonist ivuxolimab. This TCR was sampled from an adult with an advanced solid tumor such as melanoma, head and neck, liver or kidney cancer. DNA for the CDR3: TGTGCCAGCGGGACAGGTGGCGAGCAGTACTTC. Translated, it gives CASGTGGEQYF.